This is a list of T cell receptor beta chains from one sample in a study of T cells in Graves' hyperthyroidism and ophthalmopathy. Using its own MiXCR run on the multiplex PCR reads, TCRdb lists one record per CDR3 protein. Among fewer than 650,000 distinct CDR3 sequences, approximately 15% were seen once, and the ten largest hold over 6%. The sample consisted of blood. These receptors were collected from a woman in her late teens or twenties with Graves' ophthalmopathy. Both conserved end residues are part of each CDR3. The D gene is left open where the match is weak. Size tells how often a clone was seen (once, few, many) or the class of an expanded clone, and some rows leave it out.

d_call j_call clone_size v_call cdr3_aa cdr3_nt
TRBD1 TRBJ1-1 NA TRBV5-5 CASRLSPGQGPHTEAFF TGTGCCAGCAGGTTGTCACCGGGACAGGGTCCCCACACTGAAGCTTTCTTT
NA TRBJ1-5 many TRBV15 CATSRVRSNQPQHF TGTGCCACCAGCAGAGTTCGGAGCAATCAGCCCCAGCATTTT
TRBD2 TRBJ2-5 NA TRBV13 CASSSPFSSGNEYF TGTGCCAGCAGCTCCCCTTTCTCTAGCGGGAATGAGTACTTC
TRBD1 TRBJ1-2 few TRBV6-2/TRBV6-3 CASRPGQRYGYTF TGTGCCAGCAGACCGGGACAGAGATATGGCTACACCTTC
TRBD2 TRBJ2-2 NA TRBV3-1 CASSRVGLAGLGELFF TGTGCCAGCAGCCGTGTGGGACTAGCGGGGTTGGGGGAGCTGTTTTTT
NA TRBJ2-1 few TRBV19 CARTRAGDYNEQFF TGTGCCAGGACCAGGGCAGGGGATTACAATGAGCAGTTCTTC
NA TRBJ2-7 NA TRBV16 CASAPARGDPYEQYF TGTGCCAGCGCCCCCGCTAGAGGGGACCCCTACGAGCAGTACTTC
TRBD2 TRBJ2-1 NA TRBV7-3 CASSRGLAGDQNEQFF TGTGCCAGCAGTCGGGGACTAGCGGGAGATCAGAATGAGCAGTTCTTC
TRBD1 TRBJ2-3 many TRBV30 CAWSDRGTDTQYF TGTGCCTGGAGTGACAGGGGGACAGATACGCAGTATTTT
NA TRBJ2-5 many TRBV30 CAWSMAELETQYF TGTGCCTGGAGTATGGCAGAGCTAGAGACCCAGTACTTC
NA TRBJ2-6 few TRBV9 CASSAPGANVLTF TGTGCCAGCAGCGCCCCCGGGGCCAACGTCCTGACTTTC
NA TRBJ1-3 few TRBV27 CASSPISPLFGLGNTIYF TGTGCCAGCAGTCCTATTTCCCCACTATTCGGACTAGGAAACACCATATATTTT
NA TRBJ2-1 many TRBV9 CASSVARVTDEQFF TGTGCCAGCAGCGTTGCCCGGGTAACGGATGAGCAGTTCTTC
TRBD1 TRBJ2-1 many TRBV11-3 CASSSRPGQIYNEQFF TGTGCCAGCAGCTCGAGGCCGGGACAGATATACAATGAGCAGTTCTTC
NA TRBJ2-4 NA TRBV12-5 CASGPGVRGKNIQYF TGTGCTAGTGGCCCTGGTGTGAGGGGGAAAAACATTCAGTACTTC
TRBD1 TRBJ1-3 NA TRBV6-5 CASSYHRGTGGNTIYF TGTGCCAGCAGTTACCATAGAGGGACAGGTGGAAACACCATATATTTT
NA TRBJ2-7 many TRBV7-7 CASSLAEADEQYF TGTGCTAGCAGCTTAGCTGAAGCGGACGAGCAGTACTTC
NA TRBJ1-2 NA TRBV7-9 CASSFTTGYGYTF TGTGCCAGCAGCTTTACGACAGGCTATGGCTACACCTTC
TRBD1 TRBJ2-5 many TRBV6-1 CASSEYWLRTGQTETQYF TGTGCCAGCAGTGAATATTGGTTGCGGACAGGGCAGACAGAGACCCAGTACTTC
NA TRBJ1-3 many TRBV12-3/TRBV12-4 CASSLGPSGNTIYF TGTGCCAGCAGTCTGGGGCCCTCTGGAAACACCATATATTTT